This TCR beta chain was observed in a study of blood T cell repertoires in COVID-19. Study as a whole: Nucleic acid was either cDNA or gDNA, and it came from T cells, B-cell-depleted T cells, or PBMCs.

This clone came up once. Trimming removed 5 bases from V and 7 bases from J; junction bases left unmatched: 5. Germline CDR1 and CDR2: SGHAT and FQNNGV. The CDR3 is 15 amino acids. Measured with immunoSEQ multiplex PCR; TCRdb has only the in-frame clones, and not every one. The sample shows 100,000 to 130,000 clones, 88% of them seen only once. The rearrangement joins TRBV11-2 to TRBJ2-1; 13 nucleotides agree with TRBD2. The origin of this receptor is a man aged 45-65 years with active or convalescent COVID-19. The specimen sequenced was peripheral blood. The CDR3 bases are TGTGCCAGCAGCCCGGGGACTAGCGGGAAAAATGAGCAGTTCTTC. Protein sequence: CASSPGTSGKNEQFF.